The 22 T cell receptor beta chains below come from one sample, sequenced in a study of shared clonotypes between healthy human individuals. Naive CD8 cells lacked CD45RO, underwent positive selection for CCR7 and left out terminally differentiated effector memory CD45RA+ cells. Produced via immunoSEQ multiplex PCR; TCRdb's table is partial and in-frame only. The sample holds about 680,000 clones, just over 90% seen once. Sequenced material: naive CD8+ T cells sorted from blood. The receptors originated from a man aged 30 to 45 in good health.

The chain has TRBV7-7 and TRBJ2-5, with D possibly being TRBD2 (8 bases). The CDR3 runs to 13 residues. V shed 5 bases and J shed 9 bases, with 16 bases lying between them. In germline, CDR1 is SSHAT, CDR2 FNYEAQ (reference sequence). The CDR3 protein is CASSLDRRGAQYF. DNA for the CDR3: TGTGCCAGCAGCCTGGACAGGCGGGGGGCCCAGTACTTC.

There are a few counts of this clone. V usage is TRBV5-1 and J usage is TRBJ1-1, with D uncertain. The CDR3 has 13 residues. Trimming cost V 4 bases and J 4 bases, with 11 bases left between them. The germline V gene encodes CDR1 SGHRS and CDR2 YFSETQ. As DNA, the CDR3 is TGCGCCAGCAGCGGCGTCCTGTCCACTGAAGCTTTCTTT. It is translated as CASSGVLSTEAFF.

The chain links TRBV28 to TRBJ2-2, with TRBD2 identical over 7 bases. Trimming removed 4 bases from V and 4 bases from J; junction bases left unmatched: 3. This CDR3 is built from 14 residues. Looked up from germline, CDR1 is MDHEN and CDR2 is SYDVKM. Here the CDR3 DNA reads TGTGCCAGCAGTTATGGCGGGAGCACCGGGGAGCTGTTTTTT. It codes for CASSYGGSTGELFF. Full variable domain (outside the CDR3, taken from reference TRBV28 and TRBJ2-2): DVKVTQSSRYLVKRTGEKVFLECVQDMDHENMFWYRQDPGLGLRLIYFSYDVKMKEKGDIPEGYSVSREKKERFSLILESASTNQTSMYLCASSYGGSTGELFFGEGSRLTVL.

CDR3 loop: CASSSERDPYNEQFF. DNA of the CDR3: TGTGCCAGCAGTTCGGAGCGGGACCCCTACAATGAGCAGTTCTTC. The chain uses TRBV27 and TRBJ2-1; 7 bases match TRBD2. Germline assignment: CDR1 MNHEY and CDR2 SMNVEV (reference sequence). Trimming took 4 bases from V and 2 from J; bases not matched to a gene: 5. This CDR3 has 15 residues.

This chain links TRBV28 with TRBJ2-1; D ambiguous. The CDR3 runs 15 residues. V lost 3 bases to trimming and J lost 2 bases, with 11 bases between them. Germline V CDR1 and CDR2: MDHEN, SYDVKM. CDR3: CASSFRGATYNEQFF. CDR3 in DNA: TGTGCCAGCAGTTTTAGAGGCGCAACCTACAATGAGCAGTTCTTC.

With regard to this clone: One end of the junction fails to match germline, which may point to a read error. The same CDR3 is also encoded by other DNA sequences in this sample. The J gene is TRBJ2-7, the V gene TRBV15, with D possibly TRBD1 on 5 matching bases. Per germline, CDR1 LNHNV and CDR2 YYDKDF (reference sequence). The length of the CDR3 is 13 residues. The DNA of the CDR3 is TGTGCCACCAGCCGAGACAGATCCTACGAGCAGTACTTC. Protein product: CATSRDRSYEQYF.

This clone came up a few times. This chain links TRBV11-2 with TRBJ2-2, with D possibly matching TRBD2 (6 bases). V lost 3 bases, J lost 10 bases, and 12 bases lay in between. The CDR3 has 13 amino acids. The germline V gene encodes CDR1 SGHAT and CDR2 FQNNGV. The CDR3 sequence: CASSFGGGEELFF. The CDR3 DNA is TGTGCCAGCAGCTTTGGGGGAGGCGAGGAGCTGTTTTTT.

This sequence joins TRBV27 and TRBJ2-7; TRBD1 is a possible D gene (7 bases). This CDR3 is 15 amino acids long. Germline V gene lookup returns CDR1 MNHEY and CDR2 SMNVEV (reference sequence). Trimming stripped 0 bases from V and 3 bases from J, with 12 bases between. CDR3 nucleotide sequence: TGTGCCAGCAGTTTATCAGGAGGGGGCCGCTACGAGCAGTACTTC. Its protein product is CASSLSGGGRYEQYF.

This chain links TRBV6-1 with TRBJ2-3; no definite D call. V lost 6 bases, J lost 1 base, and 14 bases lay in between. This CDR3 is 15 amino acids long. Germline loops: CDR1 MNHNS, CDR2 SASEGT. The CDR3 here is CASSRFWLGTDTQYF. Here the CDR3 DNA reads TGTGCCAGCAGCCGATTTTGGCTCGGCACAGATACGCAGTATTTT.

Worth noting for this clone: Other DNA sequences within the sample encode an identical CDR3. CDR3 residues: CASSLLGVEETQYF. The CDR3 DNA reads as TGTGCCAGCAGTTTACTCGGGGTCGAAGAGACCCAGTACTTC. V usage is TRBV27 and J usage is TRBJ2-5; a possible D gene is TRBD2 (5 bases). V was clipped by 2 bases and J by 3 bases, with 10 bases between them. The germline V gene has CDR1 MNHEY and CDR2 SMNVEV (reference sequence). The CDR3 is made up of 14 amino acids.

The chain couples TRBV7-9 to TRBJ1-1, with TRBD1 matching over 7 bases. J gave up 0 bases and V 1 base, and 8 bases lay outside the gene matches. This CDR3 has 17 amino acids. CDR1 is SEHNR and CDR2 is FQNEAQ in the germline V gene (reference sequence). The CDR3 here is CASSLVRGREMNTEAFF. For the CDR3, the DNA is TGTGCCAGCAGCTTAGTAAGGGGGCGCGAGATGAACACTGAAGCTTTCTTT.

The J gene is TRBJ1-5, the V gene TRBV7-9, with D possibly TRBD1 on 6 matching bases. V was shortened by 5 bases and J by 15 bases, with 17 bases between the two germline ends. The germline V gene has CDR1 SEHNR and CDR2 FQNEAQ (reference sequence). The CDR3 is made up of 12 amino acids. CDR3 nucleotides: TGTGCCAGCAGCCTAGGGGGAAGTAAGGTGCATTTT. This sequence encodes CASSLGGSKVHF.

Details on this clone: The sample contains more than one DNA sequence encoding this CDR3. The rearrangement links TRBV4-1 to TRBJ2-5; D gene unclear. The V end was cut by 3 bases, the J end by 2 bases, with 13 bases between. In germline, CDR1 is MGHRA, CDR2 YSYEKL. The CDR3 is made up of 15 amino acids. The CDR3 nucleotides read TGCGCCAGCAGCCAGGTATCGGACGGTCAAGAGACCCAGTACTTC. Translated: CASSQVSDGQETQYF.

With respect to this clone: Other DNA sequences from this sample encode an identical CDR3 as well. This chain joins TRBV5-1 and TRBJ1-1; no definite D call. This CDR3 is 13 amino acids long. V was pared by 0 bases and J by 0 bases, with 3 bases between. Germline V gene lookup returns CDR1 SGHRS and CDR2 YFSETQ. This chain's CDR3 is CASSLGLNTEAFF. The CDR3, as DNA: TGCGCCAGCAGCTTGGGGCTGAACACTGAAGCTTTCTTT.

The J gene is TRBJ1-2, the V gene TRBV7-9; 9 nucleotides line up with TRBD1. V dropped 1 base and J dropped 6; count of bases not matched to a gene: 9. The CDR3 has 16 residues. Germline V gives CDR1 SEHNR, CDR2 FQNEAQ (reference sequence). The chain's CDR3 is CASSLGPGQGGDGYTF. As DNA, the CDR3 is TGTGCCAGCAGCTTAGGTCCGGGACAGGGAGGTGATGGCTACACCTTC.

The V call is TRBV7-9, the J call TRBJ2-5; 8 nucleotides line up with TRBD1. The length of the CDR3 is 15 residues. The V gene end was trimmed by 0 bases and the J gene end by 4 bases; junction bases not matched to a gene: 4. Looked up from germline, CDR1 is SEHNR and CDR2 is FQNEAQ (reference sequence). CDR3 DNA sequence: TGTGCCAGCAGCTTAGCCAGGGGGCGACGAGAGACCCAGTACTTC. Translation: CASSLARGRRETQYF. The whole variable domain, filled in from reference TRBV7-9 and TRBJ2-5, reads DTGVSQNPRHKITKRGQNVTFRCDPISEHNRLYWYRQTLGQGPEFLTYFQNEAQLEKSRLLSDRFSAERPKGSFSTLEIQRTEQGDSAMYLCASSLARGRRETQYFGPGTRLLVL.

The chain employs TRBV15 and TRBJ1-4, with TRBD1 as a possible D gene (6 bases). The CDR3 totals 13 residues. V lost 2 bases and J 7 bases, leaving 8 bases between the germline ends. Germline V CDR1 and CDR2: LNHNV, YYDKDF (reference sequence). The CDR3 DNA sequence: TGTGCCACCAGCAGATTACAGGGTGAAAAACTGTTTTTT. This gives the protein CATSRLQGEKLFF.

The CDR3 DNA is TGTGCCAGCAGTTCCCCCGCCTACGAGCAGTACTTC. It is translated as CASSSPAYEQYF. This chain links TRBV27 with TRBJ2-7; unclear D gene. Trimming removed 4 bases from V and 2 bases from J, with 6 bases in between. This CDR3 is built from 12 residues. Germline V lookup: CDR1 MNHEY, CDR2 SMNVEV (reference sequence).

This clone was seen a single time. CDR3 bases: TGTGCCAGCAGCTTTCTAGTTGGTGGCACAGATACGCAGTATTTT. This gives the protein CASSFLVGGTDTQYF. This chain joins TRBV7-3 and TRBJ2-3; D unclear. CDR1 is SGHTA, CDR2 FQGTGA, per germline. The CDR3 sequence is 15 residues long. Trimming left V 3 bases short and J 1 base short, with 11 bases between.

The sample holds a few counts of this clone. V usage is TRBV30 and J usage is TRBJ1-2; unclear D gene. Germline values: CDR1 GTSNPN, CDR2 SVGIG (reference sequence). The V and J ends lost 3 bases and 4 bases respectively, with 18 bases between them. The CDR3 is 15 amino acids. Here the CDR3 DNA reads TGTGCCTGGAGCAATGACCCCGGGAAGAGCTATGGCTACACCTTC. This gives the protein CAWSNDPGKSYGYTF.

The rearrangement links TRBV5-1 to TRBJ2-3; 8 nucleotides agree with TRBD2. V was pared by 5 bases and J by 2 bases, with 7 bases of the junction left unmatched. The CDR3 has 15 amino acids. Germline CDR1 SGHRS, CDR2 YFSETQ. Written as DNA, the CDR3 is TGCGCCAGCAGTAAAACTAGCGGACACACAGATACGCAGTATTTT. Protein: CASSKTSGHTDTQYF.

The chain is built from TRBV5-8 and TRBJ2-7; 9 bases match TRBD2. CDR1 and CDR2 from the germline V gene are SGHTS and YDEGEE. The CDR3 consists of 16 residues. With 0 bases clipped from V and 3 bases from J, the junction kept 7 bases outside the gene matches. The CDR3 protein is CASSLAGGLAGYEQYF. The CDR3 nucleotides read TGTGCCAGCAGCTTGGCCGGGGGACTAGCAGGCTACGAGCAGTACTTC.